The 27 T cell receptor beta chains reported below all come from one sample, sequenced in a study of cytomegalovirus exposure and HLA in healthy donors. A multiplex PCR was run with 60 Vbeta primers and 13 Jbeta primers. The table came from immunoSEQ multiplex PCR; TCRdb's copy has only in-frame clones and leaves some out. The profile shows about 160,000 clones, around nine tenths of them singletons. The specimen sequenced was PBMCs. The source is a woman under 40 in good health and CMV-seronegative.

About this clone: This CDR3 is also generated by other DNA sequences in the sample. The chain combines TRBV7-9 with TRBJ1-1; possible D gene TRBD1, 6 bases. This CDR3 contains 13 residues. V was clipped by 0 bases and J by 5 bases, with 7 bases between them. From germline, CDR1 is SEHNR and CDR2 FQNEAQ (reference sequence). This chain's CDR3 is CASSLAQGTEAFF. The CDR3 DNA follows: TGTGCCAGCAGCTTAGCGCAGGGGACTGAAGCTTTCTTT.

CDR3 sequence: CASSIAGAPGELFF. The DNA of the CDR3 is TGTGCCAGCAGTATAGCGGGAGCGCCCGGGGAGCTGTTTTTT. This sequence joins TRBV2 and TRBJ2-2; TRBD2 matches at 9 bases. This CDR3 is 14 amino acids long. CDR1 and CDR2 (germline): SNHLY, FYNNEI. V dropped 5 bases and J dropped 6; count of bases not matched to a gene: 4.

This sequence joins TRBV30 and TRBJ2-5; D might be TRBD2 (6 bases). Germline-derived CDR1 and CDR2 are GTSNPN and SVGIG (reference sequence). Trimming shortened V by 3 bases and J by 7 bases, and 15 bases separated the two germline ends. The CDR3 has 13 amino acids. CDR3 sequence reads: CAWSGDSDGTQYF. CDR3 DNA sequence: TGTGCCTGGAGCGGGGACTCTGACGGGACCCAGTACTTC.

The chain links TRBV7-9 to TRBJ1-2; 9 bases are a match to TRBD1. Germline V CDR1 and CDR2: SEHNR, FQNEAQ (reference sequence). Unmatched junction bases numbered 7, after V lost 7 bases and J lost 4 bases. This CDR3 spans 14 amino acids. CDR3 loop: CASIGTGQFYGYTF. In DNA, the CDR3 is TGTGCCAGCATCGGGACAGGGCAATTCTATGGCTACACCTTC.

V is TRBV27 and J is TRBJ2-2, with 10 bases fitting TRBD2. CDR1 and CDR2 (germline): MNHEY, SMNVEV (reference sequence). The length of the CDR3 is 17 residues. V shed 8 bases, J shed 4 bases, and the junction held 13 bases outside the gene matches. The chain's CDR3 is CASQAGGPGVSTGELFF. CDR3 in DNA: TGTGCCAGCCAAGCGGGAGGGCCTGGGGTTAGCACCGGGGAGCTGTTTTTT.

This chain connects TRBV27 to TRBJ2-7, with 12 bases lining up with TRBD2. The germline V gene encodes CDR1 MNHEY and CDR2 SMNVEV (reference sequence). The length of the CDR3 is 16 residues. With 3 bases clipped from V and 2 bases from J, the junction kept 5 bases outside the gene matches. CDR3 sequence reads: CASSLGLAGTTYEQYF. The CDR3 DNA reads as TGTGCCAGCAGTTTGGGACTAGCGGGCACTACCTACGAGCAGTACTTC.

This clone appeared once. The chain recombines TRBV19 with TRBJ2-3; the D is unclear. CDR3 size: 14 residues. Germline loops: CDR1 LNHDA, CDR2 SQIVND (reference sequence). V lost 7 bases and J lost 4, with 15 bases in between. This chain's CDR3 is CASKVPHEADTQYF. In DNA, the CDR3 is TGTGCCAGTAAAGTGCCCCACGAGGCAGATACGCAGTATTTT.

This clone has a handful of counts. J is TRBJ1-1 and V is TRBV6-5; D unclear. The CDR3 extends over 14 amino acids. Germline assignment: CDR1 MNHEY and CDR2 SVGAGI. Trimming took 6 bases from V and 2 from J, leaving 13 bases between them. CDR3 sequence: CASSPVPGNTEAFF. The CDR3 DNA reads TGTGCCAGCAGCCCCGTTCCGGGAAACACTGAAGCTTTCTTT.

The chain joins TRBV4-3 to TRBJ2-5; 7 nucleotides match TRBD2. V gave up 0 bases and J gave up 0 bases; unmatched junction bases: 10. From germline, CDR1 is LGHNA and CDR2 YSLEER. This CDR3 contains 18 residues. The CDR3 coding sequence is TGCGCCAGCAGCCAAGATCTTTCGAGCGGGGCCTACCAAGAGACCCAGTACTTC. As protein: CASSQDLSSGAYQETQYF.

This chain connects TRBV6-5 to TRBJ2-1; 7 bases are shared with TRBD1. The CDR3 consists of 12 residues. With 2 bases clipped from V and 14 bases from J, the junction kept 6 bases outside the gene matches. The germline V gene encodes CDR1 MNHEY and CDR2 SVGAGI. Here the CDR3 reads CASSYGPGQKFF. The CDR3 DNA reads TGTGCCAGCAGTTACGGCCCGGGACAGAAGTTCTTC.

This clone was seen only once. V gene TRBV6-1 combines with J gene TRBJ1-2, with 11 bases identical to TRBD1. The CDR3 has 15 residues. The germline CDR1 and CDR2 sequences are MNHNS and SASEGT. V shed 6 bases, J shed 2 bases, and the junction held 5 bases outside the gene matches. CDR3 sequence: CASRDRGRGNYGYTF. The DNA for the CDR3 is TGTGCCAGCAGGGACAGGGGGCGCGGCAACTATGGCTACACCTTC.

The chain recombines TRBV6-6 with TRBJ2-5; 8 nucleotides match TRBD1. The DNA matches TRBJ2-7 better at its end, which makes the J call doubtful. The germline gives CDR1 MNHNY, CDR2 SVGAGI (reference sequence). This CDR3 spans 15 amino acids. CDR3 nucleotide sequence: TGTGCCAGCAGTTCTACGGACAGGGCGTCCTACGAGCAGTACTTC. Its protein product is CASSSTDRASYEQYF.

This sequence joins TRBV2 and TRBJ1-2, with a weak D call TRBD1 (5 bases). Between the trimmed V and J ends, which lost 4 bases and 3 bases, there was a span of 12 bases. Looked up from germline, CDR1 is SNHLY and CDR2 is FYNNEI. The CDR3 sequence is 14 residues long. Here the CDR3 reads CASSVQGSDYGYTF. The CDR3 DNA sequence: TGTGCCAGCAGTGTTCAGGGAAGTGACTATGGCTACACCTTC.

This clone was seen a handful of times. The V and J genes are TRBV5-4 and TRBJ2-7; tentatively, D is TRBD1 (5 bases). Germline values: CDR1 SGHNT, CDR2 YYREEE (reference sequence). This CDR3 has 13 residues. The germline V and J ends were trimmed by 0 bases and 3 bases, with 7 bases remaining between them. The CDR3 reads CASSLGQSYEQYF. The CDR3, as DNA: TGTGCCAGCAGCTTGGGACAGAGCTACGAGCAGTACTTC. Using reference TRBV5-4 and TRBJ2-7 for the parts outside the CDR3, the full variable domain is ETGVTQSPTHLIKTRGQQVTLRCSSQSGHNTVSWYQQALGQGPQFIFQYYREEENGRGNFPPRFSGLQFPNYSSELNVNALELDDSALYLCASSLGQSYEQYFGPGTRLTVT.

The chain joins TRBV2 to TRBJ1-5; no definite D call. V was cut by 5 bases and J by 1 base, with 9 bases left in between. This CDR3 spans 14 amino acids. Germline assignment: CDR1 SNHLY and CDR2 FYNNEI. The CDR3 DNA reads TGTGCCAGCAGTACTGACGGGAGCAATCAGCCCCAGCATTTT. It is translated as CASSTDGSNQPQHF.

The rearrangement links TRBV27 to TRBJ1-5, with a weak D call TRBD1 (6 bases). Germline loops: CDR1 MNHEY, CDR2 SMNVEV (reference sequence). V shed 6 bases and J shed 1 base, with 16 bases lying between them. This CDR3 spans 16 amino acids. The CDR3 region has the DNA TGTGCCAGCAGCCTCAGGGGTCCGGGGAGCAATCAGCCCCAGCATTTT. Amino acid sequence: CASSLRGPGSNQPQHF.

The V and J genes are TRBV11-2 and TRBJ2-5, with D possibly TRBD1 on 6 matching bases. With 0 bases removed from V and 5 bases from J, the gap between germline ends came to 28 bases. Germline CDR1 is SGHAT and CDR2 is FQNNGV. CDR3 length: 20 residues. CDR3 protein: CASSLDESIFGTPTKETQYF. CDR3 nucleotides: TGTGCCAGCAGCTTAGATGAATCAATCTTTGGGACACCTACGAAGGAGACCCAGTACTTC.

This clone was seen more than once but under ten times. The chain links TRBV27 to TRBJ1-5; no clear D gene. Trimming removed 1 base at V and 3 bases at J, with 10 bases between. The CDR3 covers 15 residues. Germline lookup yields CDR1 MNHEY and CDR2 SMNVEV (reference sequence). The CDR3 is CASSLWAGDNQPQHF. For the CDR3, the DNA is TGTGCCAGCAGTTTATGGGCAGGTGACAATCAGCCCCAGCATTTT.

The table lists this clone with a count of one. V is TRBV19 and J is TRBJ1-1, with a possible D match to TRBD1 (6 bases). This CDR3 is 14 amino acids long. CDR1 LNHDA and CDR2 SQIVND come from the germline V gene (reference sequence). V lost 0 bases and J 3 bases, leaving 8 bases between the germline ends. The CDR3 region is CASSIEGGDTEAFF. CDR3 in DNA: TGTGCCAGTAGTATAGAAGGGGGGGACACTGAAGCTTTCTTT.

The chain joins TRBV4-1 to TRBJ2-7, with a weak D call TRBD1 (6 bases). CDR3 size: 16 residues. V dropped 3 bases and J dropped 4 bases, with 19 bases sitting between them. Germline CDR1 MGHRA, CDR2 YSYEKL. CDR3: CASSQGHGAGGYEQYF. CDR3 nucleotide sequence: TGCGCCAGCAGCCAGGGACACGGGGCCGGCGGGTACGAGCAGTACTTC.

This clone was seen a handful of times. The gene calls are TRBV6-5 and TRBJ2-7; 12 positions match TRBD2. The germline CDR1 and CDR2 sequences are MNHEY and SVGAGI. CDR3 length: 16 amino acids. V shed 2 bases, J shed 0 bases, and the junction held 2 bases outside the gene matches. In nucleotides, the CDR3 is TGTGCCAGCAGTTACAAACTAGCGGGGGGCTCCTACGAGCAGTACTTC. Translating it yields CASSYKLAGGSYEQYF.

V usage is TRBV5-4 and J usage is TRBJ2-3; no definite D call. The germline gives CDR1 SGHNT, CDR2 YYREEE (reference sequence). The CDR3 has 14 residues. Between the trimmed V and J ends, which lost 0 bases and 2 bases, there was a span of 7 bases. The CDR3 nucleotides are TGTGCCAGCAGCTTGGTTGGGCCCACAGATACGCAGTATTTT. The encoded protein is CASSLVGPTDTQYF.

The chain combines TRBV5-1 with TRBJ1-1; 9 bases line up with TRBD1. The CDR3 consists of 15 residues. J lost 5 bases, V lost 4 bases, and 9 bases had no gene match. From germline, CDR1 is SGHRS and CDR2 YFSETQ. As DNA, the CDR3 is TGCGCCAGCAGCCTCCGGGACAGGGTTTTTACTGAAGCTTTCTTT. The encoded protein is CASSLRDRVFTEAFF.

The chain has TRBV18 and TRBJ1-2; weak D call: TRBD1 (5 bases). There are 14 residues in the CDR3. Per the germline V gene, CDR1 is KGHSH and CDR2 is LQKENI. Trimming pared 2 bases from V and 0 bases from J, leaving 7 bases between. CDR3 in amino acids: CASSPDRPNYGYTF. Written as DNA, the CDR3 is TGTGCCAGCTCACCAGACAGACCTAACTATGGCTACACCTTC.

The V call is TRBV9, the J call TRBJ2-1, with no clear D. V lost 4 bases and J 2 bases, leaving 7 bases between the germline ends. This CDR3 contains 13 residues. In germline, CDR1 is SGDLS, CDR2 YYNGEE. DNA of the CDR3: TGTGCCAGCAGCAGTGTAGCCTACAATGAGCAGTTCTTC. Amino acids: CASSSVAYNEQFF.

The chain links TRBV6-5 to TRBJ2-5; TRBD1 matches at 9 bases. The germline gives CDR1 MNHEY, CDR2 SVGAGI. This CDR3 has 15 residues. Trimming cost V 5 bases and J 5 bases; bases outside gene matches: 9. The CDR3 is CASSPRQGVWETQYF. CDR3 nucleotides: TGTGCCAGCAGTCCGCGACAGGGGGTTTGGGAGACCCAGTACTTC.

CDR3 coding DNA: TGTGCCAGCAGTCGACCAGGGGGCGCGCACACCGGGGAGCTGTTTTTT. Its translation is CASSRPGGAHTGELFF. V usage is TRBV2 and J usage is TRBJ2-2; 8 bases are shared with TRBD1. Germline V gene lookup returns CDR1 SNHLY and CDR2 FYNNEI. Trimming took 5 bases from V and 3 from J; bases not matched to a gene: 8. The CDR3 has 16 residues.